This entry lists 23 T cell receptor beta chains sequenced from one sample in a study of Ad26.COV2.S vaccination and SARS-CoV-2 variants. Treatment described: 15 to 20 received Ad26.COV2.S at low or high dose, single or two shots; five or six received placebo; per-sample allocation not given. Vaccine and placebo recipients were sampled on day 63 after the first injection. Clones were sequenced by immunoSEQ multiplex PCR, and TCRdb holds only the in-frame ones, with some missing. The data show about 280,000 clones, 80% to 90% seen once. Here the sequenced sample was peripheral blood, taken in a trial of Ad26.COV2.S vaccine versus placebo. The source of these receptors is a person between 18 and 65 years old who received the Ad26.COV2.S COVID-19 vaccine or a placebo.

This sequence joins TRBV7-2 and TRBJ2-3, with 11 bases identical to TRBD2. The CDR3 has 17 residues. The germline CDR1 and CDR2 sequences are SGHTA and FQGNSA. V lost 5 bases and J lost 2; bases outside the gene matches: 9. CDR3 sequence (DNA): TGTGCCAGCAGCGCCCGACTAGCGGGATTAGTCACAGATACGCAGTATTTT. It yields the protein CASSARLAGLVTDTQYF.

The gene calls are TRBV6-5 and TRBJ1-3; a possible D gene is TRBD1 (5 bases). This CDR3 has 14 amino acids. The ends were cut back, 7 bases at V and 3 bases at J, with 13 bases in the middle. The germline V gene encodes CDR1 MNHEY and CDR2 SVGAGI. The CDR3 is CASKRGADGNTIYF. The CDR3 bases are TGTGCCAGCAAGCGGGGCGCTGATGGAAACACCATATATTTT.

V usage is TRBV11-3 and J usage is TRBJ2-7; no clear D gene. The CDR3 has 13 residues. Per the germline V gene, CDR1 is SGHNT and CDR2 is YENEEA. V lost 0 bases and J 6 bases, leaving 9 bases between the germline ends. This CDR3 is CASSLDLRAEQYF. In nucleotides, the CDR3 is TGTGCCAGCAGCTTAGATCTAAGGGCCGAGCAGTACTTC.

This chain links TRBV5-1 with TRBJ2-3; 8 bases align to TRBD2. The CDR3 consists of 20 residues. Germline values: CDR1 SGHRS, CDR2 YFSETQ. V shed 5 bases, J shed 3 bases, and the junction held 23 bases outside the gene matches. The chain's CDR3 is CASRPTPIAGRPLVTDTQYF. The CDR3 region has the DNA TGCGCCAGCAGGCCGACCCCAATAGCGGGACGACCGTTAGTGACAGATACGCAGTATTTT.

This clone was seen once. The CDR3, as DNA: TGTGCCAGCAGCTCCAGACAGGGCTCGGACACTGAAGCTTTCTTT. It specifies CASSSRQGSDTEAFF. The V and J genes are TRBV6-5 and TRBJ1-1; the match to TRBD1 covers 7 bases. The CDR3 sequence is 15 residues long. V was pared by 6 bases and J by 3 bases, with 10 bases of the junction left unmatched. Germline V CDR1 and CDR2: MNHEY, SVGAGI.

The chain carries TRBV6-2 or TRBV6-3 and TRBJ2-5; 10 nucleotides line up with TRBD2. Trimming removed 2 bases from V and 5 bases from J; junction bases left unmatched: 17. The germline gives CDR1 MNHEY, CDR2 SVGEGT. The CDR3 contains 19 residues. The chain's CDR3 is CASSYESSGGSLYRETQYF. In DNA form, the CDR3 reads TGTGCCAGCAGTTACGAGTCTAGCGGGGGATCCCTTTATCGGGAGACCCAGTACTTC.

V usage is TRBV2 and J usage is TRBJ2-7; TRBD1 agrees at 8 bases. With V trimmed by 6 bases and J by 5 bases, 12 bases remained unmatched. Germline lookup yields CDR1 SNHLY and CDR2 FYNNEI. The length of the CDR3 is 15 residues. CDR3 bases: TGTGCCAGCAGGCTCAGCAGGGGGCGCATTAACGAGCAGTACTTC. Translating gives CASRLSRGRINEQYF. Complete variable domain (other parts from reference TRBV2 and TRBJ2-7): EPEVTQTPSHQVTQMGQEVILRCVPISNHLYFYWYRQILGQKVEFLVSFYNNEISEKSEIFDDQFSVERPDGSNFTLKIRSTKLEDSAMYFCASRLSRGRINEQYFGPGTRLTVT.

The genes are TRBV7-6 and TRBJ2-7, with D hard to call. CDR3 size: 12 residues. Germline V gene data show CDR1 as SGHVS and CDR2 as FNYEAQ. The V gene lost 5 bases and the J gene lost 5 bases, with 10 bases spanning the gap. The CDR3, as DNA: TGTGCCAGCAGCCAAGGAAGGGACGAGCAGTACTTC. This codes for CASSQGRDEQYF.

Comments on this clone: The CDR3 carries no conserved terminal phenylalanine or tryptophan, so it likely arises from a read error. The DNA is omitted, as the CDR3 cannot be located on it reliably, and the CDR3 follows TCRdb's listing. CDR3: CASSYLPGSI. The chain uses TRBV6-2 or TRBV6-3 and TRBJ1-1. Germline loops: CDR1 MNHEY, CDR2 SVGEGT. The CDR3 has 10 amino acids, counting both end residues.

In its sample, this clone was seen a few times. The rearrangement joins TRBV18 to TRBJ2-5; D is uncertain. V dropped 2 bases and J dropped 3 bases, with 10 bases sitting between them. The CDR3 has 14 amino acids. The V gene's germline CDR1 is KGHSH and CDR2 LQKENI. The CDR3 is CASSPKGPEETQYF. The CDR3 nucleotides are TGTGCCAGCTCACCAAAAGGGCCTGAAGAGACCCAGTACTTC. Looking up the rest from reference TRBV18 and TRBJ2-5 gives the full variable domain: NAGVMQNPRHLVRRRGQEARLRCSPMKGHSHVYWYRQLPEEGLKFMVYLQKENIIDESGMPKERFSAEFPKEGPSILRIQQVVRGDSAAYFCASSPKGPEETQYFGPGTRLLVL.

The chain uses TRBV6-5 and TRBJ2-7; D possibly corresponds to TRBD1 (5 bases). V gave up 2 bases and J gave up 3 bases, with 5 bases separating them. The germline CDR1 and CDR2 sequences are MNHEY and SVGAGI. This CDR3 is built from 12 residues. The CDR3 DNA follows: TGTGCCAGCAGTTACGACAGCTACGAGCAGTACTTC. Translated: CASSYDSYEQYF.

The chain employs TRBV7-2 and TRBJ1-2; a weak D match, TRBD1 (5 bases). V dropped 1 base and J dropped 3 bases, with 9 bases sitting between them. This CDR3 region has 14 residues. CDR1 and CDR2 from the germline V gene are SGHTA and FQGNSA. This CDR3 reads CASSLVNRHYGYTF. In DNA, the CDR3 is TGTGCCAGCAGCTTAGTTAACAGGCACTATGGCTACACCTTC.

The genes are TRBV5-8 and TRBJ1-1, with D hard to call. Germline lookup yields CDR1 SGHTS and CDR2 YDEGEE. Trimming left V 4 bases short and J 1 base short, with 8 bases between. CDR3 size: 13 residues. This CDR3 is CASSTSANTEAFF. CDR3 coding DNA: TGTGCCAGCAGCACCTCGGCGAACACTGAAGCTTTCTTT.

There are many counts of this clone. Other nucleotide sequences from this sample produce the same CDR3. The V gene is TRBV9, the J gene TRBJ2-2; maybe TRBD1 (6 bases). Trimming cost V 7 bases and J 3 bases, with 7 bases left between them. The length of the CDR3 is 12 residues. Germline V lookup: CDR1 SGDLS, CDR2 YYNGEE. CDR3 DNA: TGTGCCAGCTCAGGGGACACCGGGGAGCTGTTTTTT. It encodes CASSGDTGELFF.

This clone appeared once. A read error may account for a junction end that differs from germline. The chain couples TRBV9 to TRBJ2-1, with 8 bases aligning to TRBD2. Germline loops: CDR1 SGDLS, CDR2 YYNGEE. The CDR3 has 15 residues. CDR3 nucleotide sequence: TGTGTCAGCAGCCCGGGGGGGGCTCAATACAATGAGCAGTTCTTC. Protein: CVSSPGGAQYNEQFF.

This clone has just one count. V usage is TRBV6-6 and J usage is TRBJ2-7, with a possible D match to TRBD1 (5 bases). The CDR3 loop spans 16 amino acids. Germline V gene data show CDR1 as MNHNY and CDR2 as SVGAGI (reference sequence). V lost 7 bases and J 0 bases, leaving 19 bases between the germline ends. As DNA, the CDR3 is TGTGCCAGCACCCCAATCCCTCAGGGAACCTCCTACGAGCAGTACTTC. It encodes CASTPIPQGTSYEQYF.

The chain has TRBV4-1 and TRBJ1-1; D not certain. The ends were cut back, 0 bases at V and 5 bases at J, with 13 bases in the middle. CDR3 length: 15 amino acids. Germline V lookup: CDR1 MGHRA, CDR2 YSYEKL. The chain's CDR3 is CASSQELGGRTEAFF. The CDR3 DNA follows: TGCGCCAGCAGCCAAGAACTGGGAGGGCGGACTGAAGCTTTCTTT.

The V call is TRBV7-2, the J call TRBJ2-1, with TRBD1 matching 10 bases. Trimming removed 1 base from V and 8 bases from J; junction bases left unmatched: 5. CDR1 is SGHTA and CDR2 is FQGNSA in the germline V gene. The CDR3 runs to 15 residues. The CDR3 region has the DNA TGTGCCAGCAGCTTAGTAGGGACAGGGGAGGATGAGCAGTTCTTC. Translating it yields CASSLVGTGEDEQFF. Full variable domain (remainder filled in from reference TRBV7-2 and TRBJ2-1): GAGVSQSPSNKVTEKGKDVELRCDPISGHTALYWYRQSLGQGLEFLIYFQGNSAPDKSGLPSDRFSAERTGGSVSTLTIQRTQQEDSAVYLCASSLVGTGEDEQFFGPGTRLTVL.

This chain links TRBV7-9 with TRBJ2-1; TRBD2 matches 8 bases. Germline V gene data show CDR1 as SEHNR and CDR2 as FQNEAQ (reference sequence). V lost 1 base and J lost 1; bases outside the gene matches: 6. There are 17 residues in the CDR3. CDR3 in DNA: TGTGCCAGCAGCTTAGGGAGCGGGGGCGGGTCCTACAATGAGCAGTTCTTC. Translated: CASSLGSGGGSYNEQFF.

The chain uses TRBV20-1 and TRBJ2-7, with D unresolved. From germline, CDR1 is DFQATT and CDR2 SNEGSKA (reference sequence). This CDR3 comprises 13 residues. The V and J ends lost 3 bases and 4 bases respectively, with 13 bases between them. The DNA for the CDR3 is TGCAGTGCTAGTCCCTGGGTGGGTTACGAGCAGTACTTC. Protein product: CSASPWVGYEQYF.

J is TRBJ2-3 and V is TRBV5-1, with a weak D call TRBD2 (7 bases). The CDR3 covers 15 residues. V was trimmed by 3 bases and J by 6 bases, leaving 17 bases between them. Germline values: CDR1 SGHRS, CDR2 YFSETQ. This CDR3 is CASSSDGGPRDTQYF. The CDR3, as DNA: TGCGCCAGCAGCTCGGACGGGGGGCCGCGGGATACGCAGTATTTT.

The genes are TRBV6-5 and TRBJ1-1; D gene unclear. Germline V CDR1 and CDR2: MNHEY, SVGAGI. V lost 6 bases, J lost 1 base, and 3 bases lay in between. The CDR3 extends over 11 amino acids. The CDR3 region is CASRKNTEAFF. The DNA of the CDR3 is TGTGCCAGCAGGAAGAACACTGAAGCTTTCTTT.

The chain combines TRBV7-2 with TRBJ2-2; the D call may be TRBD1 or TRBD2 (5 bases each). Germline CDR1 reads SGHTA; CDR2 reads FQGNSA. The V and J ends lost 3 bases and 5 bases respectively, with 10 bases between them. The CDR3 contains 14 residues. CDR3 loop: CASSLRGTTGELFF. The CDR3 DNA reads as TGTGCCAGCAGCTTGAGGGGAACAACCGGGGAGCTGTTTTTT.